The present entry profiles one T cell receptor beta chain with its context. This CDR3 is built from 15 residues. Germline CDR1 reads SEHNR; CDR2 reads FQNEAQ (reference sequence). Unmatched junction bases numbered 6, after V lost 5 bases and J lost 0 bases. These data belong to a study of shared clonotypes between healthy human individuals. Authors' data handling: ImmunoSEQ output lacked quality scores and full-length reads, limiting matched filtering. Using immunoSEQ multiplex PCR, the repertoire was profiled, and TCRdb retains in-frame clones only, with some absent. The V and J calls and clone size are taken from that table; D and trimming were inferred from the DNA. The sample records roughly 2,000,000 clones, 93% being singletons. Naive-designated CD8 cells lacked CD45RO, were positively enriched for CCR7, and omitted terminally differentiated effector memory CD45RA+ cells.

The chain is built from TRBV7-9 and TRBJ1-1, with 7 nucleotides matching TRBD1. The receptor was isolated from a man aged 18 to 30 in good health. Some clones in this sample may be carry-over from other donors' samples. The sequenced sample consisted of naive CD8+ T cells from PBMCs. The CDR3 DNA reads TGTGCCAGCAGCACCCCGGGACAGCTGAACACTGAAGCTTTCTTT. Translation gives CASSTPGQLNTEAFF.